The source of this TCR beta chain is a study of regulatory T cells in long-lasting Graves disease. The CDR3 consists of 17 residues. The V end lost 1 base, the J end lost 8 bases, and 20 bases lay between the germline ends. Germline CDR1 and CDR2: SGHTA and FQGNSA. The time point was: newly diagnosed GD, antithyroid drugs for less than 3 months. RNA isolated from PBMCs was used to make the TCR library. Through Arm-PCR of CDR3 regions and iRepertoire HTBI primers, TCR beta libraries were built. TCRdb reprocessed the multiplex PCR reads via MiXCR and lists one record per CDR3 protein. The table shows approximately 460,000 distinct CDR3 sequences, with around 15% occurring only once. This sample was shared with a second study, whose subject was T cells in Graves' hyperthyroidism and ophthalmopathy.

The specimen was peripheral blood mononuclear cells (PBMCs), collected at new diagnosis, from a patient treated with antithyroid drugs. The V gene is TRBV7-2, the J gene TRBJ1-4, with a weak D call TRBD1 (5 bases). This receptor was taken from a woman in her twenties or thirties with Graves disease. This chain's CDR3 is CASSLVGNRRSGEKLFF. As DNA, the CDR3 is TGTGCCAGCAGCTTAGTGGGTAACAGGCGTTCGGGCGAAAAACTGTTTTTT.